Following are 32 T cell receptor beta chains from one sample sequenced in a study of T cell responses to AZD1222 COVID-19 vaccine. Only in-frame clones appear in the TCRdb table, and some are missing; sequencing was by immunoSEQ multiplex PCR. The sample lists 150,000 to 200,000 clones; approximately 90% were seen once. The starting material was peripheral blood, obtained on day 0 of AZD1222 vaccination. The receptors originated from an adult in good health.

CDR3 nucleotide sequence: TGTGCCAGCAGCCAAAGGACAGGGATCGGAGAGACCCAGTACTTC. This translates into CASSQRTGIGETQYF. This rearrangement joins TRBV14 to TRBJ2-5; 8 nucleotides match TRBD1. The CDR3 is made up of 15 amino acids. The ends lost 2 bases at V and 4 bases at J; junction bases unmatched: 6. CDR1 is SGHDN and CDR2 is FVKESK in the germline V gene. Variable domain in full (rest from reference TRBV14 and TRBJ2-5): EAGVTQFPSHSVIEKGQTVTLRCDPISGHDNLYWYRRVMGKEIKFLLHFVKESKQDESGMPNNRFLAERTGGTYSTLKVQPAELEDSGVYFCASSQRTGIGETQYFGPGTRLLVL.

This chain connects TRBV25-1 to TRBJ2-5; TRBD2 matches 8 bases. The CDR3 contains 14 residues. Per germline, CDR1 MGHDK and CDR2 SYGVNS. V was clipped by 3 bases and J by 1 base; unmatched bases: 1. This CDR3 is CASSETSVQETQYF. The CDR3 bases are TGTGCCAGCAGTGAGACTAGCGTCCAAGAGACCCAGTACTTC.

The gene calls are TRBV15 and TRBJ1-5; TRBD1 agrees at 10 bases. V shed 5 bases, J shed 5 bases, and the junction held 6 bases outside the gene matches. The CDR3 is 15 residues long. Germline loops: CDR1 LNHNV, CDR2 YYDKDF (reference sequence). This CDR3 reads CATSYPGQGHQPQHF. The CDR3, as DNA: TGTGCCACCAGCTACCCGGGACAGGGGCATCAGCCCCAGCATTTT. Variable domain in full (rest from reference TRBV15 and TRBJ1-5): DAMVIQNPRYQVTQFGKPVTLSCSQTLNHNVMYWYQQKSSQAPKLLFHYYDKDFNNEADTPDNFQSRRPNTSFCFLDIRSPGLGDTAMYLCATSYPGQGHQPQHFGDGTRLSIL.

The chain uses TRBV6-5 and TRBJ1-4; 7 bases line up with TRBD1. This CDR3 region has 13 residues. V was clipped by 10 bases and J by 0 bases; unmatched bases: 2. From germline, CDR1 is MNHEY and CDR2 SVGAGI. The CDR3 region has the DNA TGTGCCACTACAGGGGCAACTAATGAAAAACTGTTTTTT. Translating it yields CATTGATNEKLFF.

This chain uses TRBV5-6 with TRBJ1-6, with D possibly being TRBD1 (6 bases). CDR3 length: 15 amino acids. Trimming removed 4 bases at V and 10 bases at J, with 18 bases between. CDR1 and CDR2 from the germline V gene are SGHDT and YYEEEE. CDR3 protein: CASSPGGEGGSPLHF. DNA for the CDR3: TGTGCCAGCAGCCCGGGGGGTGAAGGGGGATCACCCCTCCACTTT.

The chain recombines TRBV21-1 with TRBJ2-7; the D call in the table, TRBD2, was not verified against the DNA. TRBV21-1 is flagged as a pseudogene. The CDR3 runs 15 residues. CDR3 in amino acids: CASSKTSGYNYEQYF. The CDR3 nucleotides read TGTGCCAGCAGTAAGACTAGCGGGTATAACTACGAGCAGTACTTC.

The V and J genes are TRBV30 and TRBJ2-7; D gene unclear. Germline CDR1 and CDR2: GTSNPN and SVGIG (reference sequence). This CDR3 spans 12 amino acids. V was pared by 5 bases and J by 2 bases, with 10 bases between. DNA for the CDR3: TGTGCCTGGGGTGATGACCCCTACGAGCAGTACTTC. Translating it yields CAWGDDPYEQYF.

The CDR3 here is CASSLWPTEETQYF. In DNA form, the CDR3 reads TGTGCCAGCAGCTTATGGCCGACCGAAGAGACCCAGTACTTC. The chain recombines TRBV7-2 with TRBJ2-5; D not certain. Per the germline V gene, CDR1 is SGHTA and CDR2 is FQGNSA. The ends were cut back, 2 bases at V and 3 bases at J, with 10 bases in the middle. This CDR3 is 14 amino acids long.

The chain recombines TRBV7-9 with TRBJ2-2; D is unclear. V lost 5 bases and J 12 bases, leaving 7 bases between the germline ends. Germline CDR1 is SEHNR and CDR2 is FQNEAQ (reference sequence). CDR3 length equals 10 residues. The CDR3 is CASSGIKLFF. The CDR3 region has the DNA TGTGCCAGCAGCGGAATAAAGCTGTTTTTT.

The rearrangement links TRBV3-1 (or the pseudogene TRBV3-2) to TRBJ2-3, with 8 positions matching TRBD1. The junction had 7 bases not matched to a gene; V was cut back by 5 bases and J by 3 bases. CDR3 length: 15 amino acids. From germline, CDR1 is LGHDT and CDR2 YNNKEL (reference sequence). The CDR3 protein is CASSYGQGATDTQYF. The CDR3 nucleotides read TGTGCCAGCAGCTATGGACAGGGAGCGACAGATACGCAGTATTTT.

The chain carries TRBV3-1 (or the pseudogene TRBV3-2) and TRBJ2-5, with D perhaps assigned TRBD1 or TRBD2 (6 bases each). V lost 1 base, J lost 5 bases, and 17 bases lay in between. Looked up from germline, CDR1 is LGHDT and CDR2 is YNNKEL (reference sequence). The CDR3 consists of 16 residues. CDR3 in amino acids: CASSQGLGGKLETQYF. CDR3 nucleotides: TGTGCCAGCAGCCAAGGGTTGGGGGGCAAATTGGAGACCCAGTACTTC.

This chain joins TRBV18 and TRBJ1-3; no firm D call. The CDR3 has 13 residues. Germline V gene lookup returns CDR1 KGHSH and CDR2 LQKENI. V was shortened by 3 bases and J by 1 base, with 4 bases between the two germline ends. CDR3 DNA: TGTGCCAGCTCACCCGTATCTGGAAACACCATATATTTT. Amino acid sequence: CASSPVSGNTIYF.

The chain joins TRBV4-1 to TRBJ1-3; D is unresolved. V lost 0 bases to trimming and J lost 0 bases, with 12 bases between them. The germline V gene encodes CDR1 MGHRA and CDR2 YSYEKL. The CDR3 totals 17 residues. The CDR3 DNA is TGCGCCAGCAGCCAAGATGAAAGGATTAGCTCTGGAAACACCATATATTTT. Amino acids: CASSQDERISSGNTIYF.

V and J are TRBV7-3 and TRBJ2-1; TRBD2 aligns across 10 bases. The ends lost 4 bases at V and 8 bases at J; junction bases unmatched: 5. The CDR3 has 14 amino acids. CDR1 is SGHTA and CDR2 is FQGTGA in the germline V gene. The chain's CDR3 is CASSSGLAGDEQFF. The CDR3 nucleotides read TGTGCCAGCAGCTCGGGGCTAGCGGGAGATGAGCAGTTCTTC. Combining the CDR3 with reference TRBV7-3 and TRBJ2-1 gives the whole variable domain GAGVSQTPSNKVTEKGKYVELRCDPISGHTALYWYRQSLGQGPEFLIYFQGTGAADDSGLPNDRFFAVRPEGSVSTLKIQRTERGDSAVYLCASSSGLAGDEQFFGPGTRLTVL.

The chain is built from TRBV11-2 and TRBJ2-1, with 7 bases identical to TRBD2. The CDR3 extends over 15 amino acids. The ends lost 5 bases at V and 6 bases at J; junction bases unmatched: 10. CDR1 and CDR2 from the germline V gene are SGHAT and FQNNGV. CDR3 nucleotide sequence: TGTGCCAGCAGCCAACAGCGGGGTGGGGCCAATGAGCAGTTCTTC. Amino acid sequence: CASSQQRGGANEQFF.

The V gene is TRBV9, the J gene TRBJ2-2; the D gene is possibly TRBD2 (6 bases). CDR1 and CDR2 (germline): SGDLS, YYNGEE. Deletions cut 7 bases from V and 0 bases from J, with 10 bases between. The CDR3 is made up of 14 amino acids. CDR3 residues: CASGSGSNTGELFF. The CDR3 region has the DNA TGTGCCAGCGGGAGCGGGTCGAACACCGGGGAGCTGTTTTTT.

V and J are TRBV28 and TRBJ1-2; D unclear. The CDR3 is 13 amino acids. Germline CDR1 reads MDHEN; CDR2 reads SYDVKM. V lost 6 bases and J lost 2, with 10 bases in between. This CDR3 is CASRAAGNYGYTF. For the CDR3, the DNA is TGTGCCAGCAGAGCCGCGGGGAACTATGGCTACACCTTC.

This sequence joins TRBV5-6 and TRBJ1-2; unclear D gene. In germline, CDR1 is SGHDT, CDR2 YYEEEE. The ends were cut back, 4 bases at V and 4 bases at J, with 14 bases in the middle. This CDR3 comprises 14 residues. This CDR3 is CASSDVQRSYGYTF. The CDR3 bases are TGTGCCAGCAGCGACGTGCAGAGAAGCTATGGCTACACCTTC.

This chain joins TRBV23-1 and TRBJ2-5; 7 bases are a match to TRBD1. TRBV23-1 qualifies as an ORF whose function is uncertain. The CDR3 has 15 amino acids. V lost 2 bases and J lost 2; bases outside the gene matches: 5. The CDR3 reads CASSQHRGKQETQYF. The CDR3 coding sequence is TGCGCCAGCAGTCAACACAGGGGAAAGCAAGAGACCCAGTACTTC.

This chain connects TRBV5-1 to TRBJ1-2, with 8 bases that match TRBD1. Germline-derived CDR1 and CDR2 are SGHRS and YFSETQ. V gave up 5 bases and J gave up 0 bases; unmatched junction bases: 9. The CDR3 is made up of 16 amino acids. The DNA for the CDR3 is TGCGCCAGCAGGAAGATTGGACAGGGAGCTAACTATGGCTACACCTTC. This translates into CASRKIGQGANYGYTF.

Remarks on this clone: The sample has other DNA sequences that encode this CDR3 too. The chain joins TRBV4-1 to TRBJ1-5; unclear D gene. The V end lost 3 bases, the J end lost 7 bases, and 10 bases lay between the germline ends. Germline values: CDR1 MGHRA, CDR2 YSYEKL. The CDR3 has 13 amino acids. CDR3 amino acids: CASSQGRFQPQHF. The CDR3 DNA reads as TGCGCCAGCAGCCAGGGAAGGTTCCAGCCCCAGCATTTT.

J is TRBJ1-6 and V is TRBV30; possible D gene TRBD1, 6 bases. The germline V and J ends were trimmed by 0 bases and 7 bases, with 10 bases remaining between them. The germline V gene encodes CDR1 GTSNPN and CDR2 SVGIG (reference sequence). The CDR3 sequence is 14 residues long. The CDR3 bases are TGTGCCTGGAGTGTACAGGGCCCAAATTCACCCCTCCACTTT. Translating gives CAWSVQGPNSPLHF.

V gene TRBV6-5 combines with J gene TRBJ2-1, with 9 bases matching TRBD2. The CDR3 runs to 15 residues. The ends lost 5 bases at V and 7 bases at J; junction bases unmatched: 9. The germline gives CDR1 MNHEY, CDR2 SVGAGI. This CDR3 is CASSRSGSNGNEQFF. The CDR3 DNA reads TGTGCCAGCAGTCGTAGCGGGAGTAATGGTAATGAGCAGTTCTTC.

The CDR3 loop is CASSYSSSGDKGEQFF. CDR3 sequence (DNA): TGTGCCAGCAGTTACTCGTCTAGCGGGGACAAGGGTGAGCAGTTCTTC. The V call is TRBV6-5, the J call TRBJ2-1, with TRBD2 matching over 9 bases. CDR1 and CDR2 (germline): MNHEY, SVGAGI. V trimming: 0 bases; J trimming: 9 bases; junction bases outside the gene matches: 9. The length of the CDR3 is 16 residues.

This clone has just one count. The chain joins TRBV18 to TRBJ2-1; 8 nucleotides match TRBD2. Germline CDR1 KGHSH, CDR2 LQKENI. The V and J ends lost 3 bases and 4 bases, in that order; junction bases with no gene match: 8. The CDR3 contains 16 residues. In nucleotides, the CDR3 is TGTGCCAGCTCACCCTTAGCGGGAACGAATTACAATGAGCAGTTCTTC. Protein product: CASSPLAGTNYNEQFF.

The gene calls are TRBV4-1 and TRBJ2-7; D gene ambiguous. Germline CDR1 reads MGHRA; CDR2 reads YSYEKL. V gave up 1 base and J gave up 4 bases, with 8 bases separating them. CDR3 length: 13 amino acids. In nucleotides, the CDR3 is TGCGCCAGCAGCCAAGTCCCTGTTTACGAGCAGTACTTC. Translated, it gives CASSQVPVYEQYF.

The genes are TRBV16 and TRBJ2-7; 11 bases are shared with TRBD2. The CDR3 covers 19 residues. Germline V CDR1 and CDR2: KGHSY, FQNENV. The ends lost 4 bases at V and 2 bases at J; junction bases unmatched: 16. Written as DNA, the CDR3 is TGTGCCAGCAGCCCGCCCGGGACTAGCGGTGTCTTACAAACCTACGAGCAGTACTTC. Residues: CASSPPGTSGVLQTYEQYF.

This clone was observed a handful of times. In DNA, the CDR3 is TGTGCCACCAGCAGAGCTCCGGGGGGTGTTGATGAGCAGTTCTTC. Protein sequence: CATSRAPGGVDEQFF. This chain joins TRBV15 and TRBJ2-1; 7 bases line up with TRBD2. The CDR3 length is 15 residues. V gave up 1 base and J gave up 8 bases; unmatched junction bases: 8. Germline lookup yields CDR1 LNHNV and CDR2 YYDKDF (reference sequence).

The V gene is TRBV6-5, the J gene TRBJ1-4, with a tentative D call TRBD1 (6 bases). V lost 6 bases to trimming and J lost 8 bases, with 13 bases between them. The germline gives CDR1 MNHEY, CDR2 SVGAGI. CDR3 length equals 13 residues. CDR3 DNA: TGTGCCAGCAGGTATCACAGGGACGAAAAACTGTTTTTT. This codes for CASRYHRDEKLFF.

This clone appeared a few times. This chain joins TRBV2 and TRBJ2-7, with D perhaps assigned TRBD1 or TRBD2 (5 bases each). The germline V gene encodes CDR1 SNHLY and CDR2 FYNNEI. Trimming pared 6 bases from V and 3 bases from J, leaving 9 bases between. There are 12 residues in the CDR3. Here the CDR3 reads CASRRGVYEQYF. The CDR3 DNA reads TGTGCCAGCAGGAGGGGAGTCTACGAGCAGTACTTC. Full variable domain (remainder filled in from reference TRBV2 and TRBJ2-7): EPEVTQTPSHQVTQMGQEVILRCVPISNHLYFYWYRQILGQKVEFLVSFYNNEISEKSEIFDDQFSVERPDGSNFTLKIRSTKLEDSAMYFCASRRGVYEQYFGPGTRLTVT.

DNA of the CDR3: TGTGCCAGCAGGGTTTACAATCTTAACTATGGCTACACCTTC. Its protein product is CASRVYNLNYGYTF. V gene TRBV7-9 combines with J gene TRBJ1-2; D remains unclear. This CDR3 spans 14 amino acids. Germline CDR1 is SEHNR and CDR2 is FQNEAQ (reference sequence). Trimming pared 6 bases from V and 1 base from J, leaving 12 bases between.

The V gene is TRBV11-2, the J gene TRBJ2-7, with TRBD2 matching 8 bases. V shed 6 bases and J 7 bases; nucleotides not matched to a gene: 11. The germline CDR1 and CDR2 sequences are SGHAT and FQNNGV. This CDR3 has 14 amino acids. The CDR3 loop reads CASSRWTSMGEQYF. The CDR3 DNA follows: TGTGCCAGCAGTCGTTGGACTAGCATGGGGGAGCAGTACTTC.